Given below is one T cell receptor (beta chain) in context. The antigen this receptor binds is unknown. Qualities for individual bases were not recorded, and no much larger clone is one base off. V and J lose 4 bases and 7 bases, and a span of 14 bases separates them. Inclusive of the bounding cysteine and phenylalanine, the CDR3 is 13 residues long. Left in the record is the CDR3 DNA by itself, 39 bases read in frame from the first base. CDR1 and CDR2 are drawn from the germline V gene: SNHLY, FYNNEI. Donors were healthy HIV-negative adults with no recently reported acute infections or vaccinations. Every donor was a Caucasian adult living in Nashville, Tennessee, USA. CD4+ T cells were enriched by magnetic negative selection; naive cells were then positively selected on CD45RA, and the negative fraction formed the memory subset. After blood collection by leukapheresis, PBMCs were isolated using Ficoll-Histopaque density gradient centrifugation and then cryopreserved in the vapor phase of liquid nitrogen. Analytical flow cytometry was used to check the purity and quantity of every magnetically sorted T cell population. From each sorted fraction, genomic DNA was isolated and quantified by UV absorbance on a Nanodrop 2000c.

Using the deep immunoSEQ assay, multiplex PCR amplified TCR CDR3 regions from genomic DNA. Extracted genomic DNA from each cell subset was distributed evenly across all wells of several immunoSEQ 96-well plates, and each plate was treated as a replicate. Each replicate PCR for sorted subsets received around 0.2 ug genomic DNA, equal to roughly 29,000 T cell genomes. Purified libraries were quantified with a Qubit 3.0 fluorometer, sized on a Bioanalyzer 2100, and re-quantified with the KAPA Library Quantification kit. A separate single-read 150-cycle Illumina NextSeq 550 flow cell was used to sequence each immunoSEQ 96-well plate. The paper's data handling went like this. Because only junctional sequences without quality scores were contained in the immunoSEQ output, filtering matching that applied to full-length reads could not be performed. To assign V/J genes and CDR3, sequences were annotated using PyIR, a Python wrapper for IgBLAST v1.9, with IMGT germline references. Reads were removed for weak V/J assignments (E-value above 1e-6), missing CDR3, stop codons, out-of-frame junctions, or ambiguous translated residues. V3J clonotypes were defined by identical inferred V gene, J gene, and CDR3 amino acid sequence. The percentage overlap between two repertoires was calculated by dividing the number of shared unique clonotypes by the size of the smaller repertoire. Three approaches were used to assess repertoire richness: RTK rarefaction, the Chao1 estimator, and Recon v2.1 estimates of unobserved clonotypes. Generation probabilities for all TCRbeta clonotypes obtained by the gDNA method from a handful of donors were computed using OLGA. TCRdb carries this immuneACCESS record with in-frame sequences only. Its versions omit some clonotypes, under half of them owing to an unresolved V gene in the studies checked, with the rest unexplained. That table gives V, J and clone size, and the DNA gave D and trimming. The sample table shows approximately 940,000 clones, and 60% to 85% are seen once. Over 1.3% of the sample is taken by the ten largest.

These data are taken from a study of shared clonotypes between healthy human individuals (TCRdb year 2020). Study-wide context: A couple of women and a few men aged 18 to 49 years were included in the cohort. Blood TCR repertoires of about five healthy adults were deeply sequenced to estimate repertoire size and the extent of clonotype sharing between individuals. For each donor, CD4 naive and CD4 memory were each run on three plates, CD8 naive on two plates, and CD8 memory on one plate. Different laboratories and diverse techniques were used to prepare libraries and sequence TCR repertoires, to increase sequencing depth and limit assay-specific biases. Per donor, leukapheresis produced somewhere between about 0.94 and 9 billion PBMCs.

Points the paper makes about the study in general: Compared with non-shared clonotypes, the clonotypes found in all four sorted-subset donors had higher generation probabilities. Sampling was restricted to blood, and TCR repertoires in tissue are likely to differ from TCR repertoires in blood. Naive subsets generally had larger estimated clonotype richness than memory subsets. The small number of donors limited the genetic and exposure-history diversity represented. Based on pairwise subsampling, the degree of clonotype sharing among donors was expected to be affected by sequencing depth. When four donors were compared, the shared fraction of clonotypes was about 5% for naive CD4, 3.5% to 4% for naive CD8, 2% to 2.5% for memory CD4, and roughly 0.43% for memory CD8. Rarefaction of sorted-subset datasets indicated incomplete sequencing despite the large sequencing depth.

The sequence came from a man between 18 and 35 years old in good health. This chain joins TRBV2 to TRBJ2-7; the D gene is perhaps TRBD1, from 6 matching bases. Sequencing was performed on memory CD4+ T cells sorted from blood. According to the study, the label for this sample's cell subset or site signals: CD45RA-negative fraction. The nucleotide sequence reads TGTGCCAGCAGTGTTTTGGGGGCGAAGGAGCAGTACTTC. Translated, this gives CASSVLGAKEQYF.